One T cell receptor beta chain is described in this entry. The CDR3 covers 13 residues. The germline V and J ends were trimmed by 2 bases and 7 bases, with 11 bases remaining between them. Germline V lookup: CDR1 MNHNY, CDR2 SVGAGI (reference sequence). This sample was included in a study of blood T cell repertoires in COVID-19. Turning to the study itself: There were acute and convalescent COVID-19 samples, and they came from the United States, Italy and Spain. Sample material is recorded as cDNA or gDNA derived from T cells, B-cell-depleted T cells, or PBMCs.

Methods used by the authors: Using reference gene primer amplification, nucleated cell counts were estimated. Repertoires were generated with immunoSEQ multiplex PCR, while TCRdb's copy carries only in-frame clones and drops some. The V and J calls and clone size come from that table; D and trimming were worked out from the DNA. This table has approximately 130,000 clones, 85% to 90% appearing once. The chain carries TRBV6-6 and TRBJ1-1; no definite D call. The receptor comes from a human donor in a cohort sampled during active COVID-19. Sequencing used peripheral blood. DNA for the CDR3: TGTGCCAGCAGTTACGACTGGCGGATTGAAGCTTTCTTT. Its protein product is CASSYDWRIEAFF.